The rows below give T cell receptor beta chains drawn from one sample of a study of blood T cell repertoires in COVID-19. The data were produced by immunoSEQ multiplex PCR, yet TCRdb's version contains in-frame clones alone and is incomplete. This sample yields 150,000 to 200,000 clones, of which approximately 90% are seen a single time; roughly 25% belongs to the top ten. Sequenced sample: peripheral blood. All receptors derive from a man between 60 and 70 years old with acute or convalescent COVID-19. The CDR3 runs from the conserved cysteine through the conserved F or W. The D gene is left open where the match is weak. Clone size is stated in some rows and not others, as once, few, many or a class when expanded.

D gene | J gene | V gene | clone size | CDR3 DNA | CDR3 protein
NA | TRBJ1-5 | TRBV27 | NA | TGTGCCAGCAGTTTAACGGGCAATCAGCCCCAGCATTTT | CASSLTGNQPQHF
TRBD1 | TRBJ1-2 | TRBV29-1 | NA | TGCAGCGTGACTTCGACAGGGGATACTGGCTACACCTTC | CSVTSTGDTGYTF
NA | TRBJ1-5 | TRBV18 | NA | TGTGCCAGCTCACCCCAGGGAGGGAATCAGCCCCAGCATTTT | CASSPQGGNQPQHF
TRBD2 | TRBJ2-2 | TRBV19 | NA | TGTGCCAGTAGTATTCGGAGCGGGGGGGCCCAAGACACCGGGGAGCTGTTTTTT | CASSIRSGGAQDTGELFF
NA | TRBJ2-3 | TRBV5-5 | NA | TGTGCCAGCAGCTTGGAGGGGGATGGGGCAGATACGCAGTATTTT | CASSLEGDGADTQYF
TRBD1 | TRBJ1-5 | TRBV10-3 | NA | TGTGCCATCAGTCCGGACAGGGGAAATCAGCCCCAGCATTTT | CAISPDRGNQPQHF
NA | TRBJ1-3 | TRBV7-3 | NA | TGTGCCAGCAGCTTAGCGGGGGCAAACTCTGGAAACACCATATATTTT | CASSLAGANSGNTIYF
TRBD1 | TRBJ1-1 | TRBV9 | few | TGTGCCAGCAGCGTAGGATTGACAGGGGGCTACACTGAAGCTTTCTTT | CASSVGLTGGYTEAFF
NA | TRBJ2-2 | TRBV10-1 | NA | TGCGCCAGCAGGCCGGGACATAGCACCGGGGAGCTGTTTTTT | CASRPGHSTGELFF
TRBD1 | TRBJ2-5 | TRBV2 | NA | TGTGCCAGCAGTGAGCTAGGGGGCGGGTTGGAGACCCAGTACTTC | CASSELGGGLETQYF
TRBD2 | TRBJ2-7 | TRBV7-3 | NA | TGTGCCAGCAGAGGGGCTAGCGGGACAGAGCAGTACTTC | CASRGASGTEQYF
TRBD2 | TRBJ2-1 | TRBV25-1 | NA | TGTGCCAGCGCTAGCGGGGCGTACAATGAGCAGTTCTTC | CASASGAYNEQFF
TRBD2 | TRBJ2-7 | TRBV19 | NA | TGTGCCAGTAGTCTGCTAGCGGGAAGGTACGAGCAGTACTTC | CASSLLAGRYEQYF
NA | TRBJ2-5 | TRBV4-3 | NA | TGCGCCAGCAGCGGCGGGATGCAAGAGACCCAGTACTTC | CASSGGMQETQYF
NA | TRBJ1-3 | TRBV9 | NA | TGTGCCAGCAGGGGCAGCTCTGGAAACACCATATATTTT | CASRGSSGNTIYF
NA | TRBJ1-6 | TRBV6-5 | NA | TGTGCCATAGGGAAGGCGGGGAGGTCCCTCCACTTT | CAIGKAGRSLHF
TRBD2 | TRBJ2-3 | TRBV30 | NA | TGTGCCTGGAGTGTCGGACTAGCGGGAGCGATAGATACGCAGTATTTT | CAWSVGLAGAIDTQYF